What follows are 4 T cell receptor beta chains derived from one specimen sequenced in a study of cytomegalovirus exposure and HLA in healthy donors. Researchers ran the PCR with 60 Vbeta and 13 Jbeta primers. Method: immunoSEQ multiplex PCR; TCRdb's copy keeps in-frame clones and lacks some. The table has 65,000 to 70,000 clones, over 75% seen once. Sequencing was carried out using PBMCs. These receptors were taken from a woman aged 25-40 years in good health and CMV-seropositive.

The CDR3 DNA reads TGTGCCATCAGTGAGGGGACTAGCGGGGGCGGGGACAATGAGCAGTTCTTC. This gives the protein CAISEGTSGGGDNEQFF. The chain is built from TRBV10-3 and TRBJ2-1; 14 bases are a match to TRBD2. Per germline, CDR1 ENHRY and CDR2 SYGVKD. The CDR3 consists of 17 residues. The junction had 5 bases not matched to a gene; V was cut back by 2 bases and J by 5 bases.

The rearrangement uses TRBV7-9 and TRBJ2-3, with TRBD2 matching over 10 bases. V was pared by 2 bases and J by 6 bases, with 11 bases of the junction left unmatched. CDR3 length: 17 amino acids. Germline V lookup: CDR1 SEHNR, CDR2 FQNEAQ (reference sequence). The CDR3 loop reads CASSLLAGARKADTQYF. The CDR3 coding sequence is TGTGCCAGCAGCTTACTAGCGGGAGCTAGAAAGGCGGATACGCAGTATTTT.

About this clone: Other nucleotide sequences in the sample specify the same CDR3. The CDR3 nucleotides read TGTGCCAGCAGTTTGGGACAGGGAAACACTGAAGCTTTCTTT. Its protein is CASSLGQGNTEAFF. V usage is TRBV6-5 and J usage is TRBJ1-1; 9 nucleotides match TRBD1. Germline loops: CDR1 MNHEY, CDR2 SVGAGI. J lost 2 bases, V lost 4 bases, and 2 bases had no gene match. This CDR3 region has 14 residues.

J is TRBJ2-2 and V is TRBV6-6; D unclear. V was cut by 5 bases and J by 7 bases, with 17 bases left in between. Germline CDR1 is MNHNY and CDR2 is SVGAGI (reference sequence). This CDR3 region has 15 residues. CDR3 DNA: TGTGCCAGCAGTCCCCCAGGATCGCGTAACGGGGAGCTGTTTTTT. This translates into CASSPPGSRNGELFF.